Sequencing of this T cell receptor (beta chain) was carried out in a study of cytomegalovirus exposure and HLA in healthy donors (dated by TCRdb to 2016 to 2017). At the level of the whole study: An earlier analysis of about 530 of the donors reported approximately 300 Gb of sequence data and 117 million unique TCR beta sequences obtained from 150 million to 200 million T cells. In addition to the first cohort of roughly 670 subjects, a separate validation cohort of approximately 130 different subjects was used. HLA typing covered class I and class II loci at four-digit resolution. Rather than using new phenotypic data, the later analysis identified candidate immune exposures from TCR beta sequences and from how often those sequences occurred across donors. Typing coverage varied by locus: roughly 629-630 donors for A, B, C, DRB1 and DQB1; around 560 for DQA1; over 600 for DPA1; around 450 for DPB1. An earlier analysis of 500 to 750 of the donors applied high-throughput TCR beta sequencing to assess whether each TCR beta V gene segment acted as functional or pseudogenic. In a later analysis, previously published TCR beta repertoires from hundreds of donors were re-analyzed and high-resolution HLA genotyping was added so that TCR occurrence patterns could be studied. A later genetic analysis took genome-wide SNP genotypes for 398 of the 666 donors and used that subset as a discovery cohort. The study aimed to test whether cataloging public T cell receptors could reveal signatures of past pathogen exposure. Roughly 300 gigabases of sequencing data and tens of millions of unique TCR sequences were included in an early release covering roughly 700 HLA-typed donors. High-throughput TCR immunosequencing, statistical association of individual TCRs with disease status, and machine learning were combined to predict cytomegalovirus infection status. Because of strong linkage in the cohort, five DR-DQ haplotypes were treated as single units for association and clustering. Alongside the repertoire data, information on donor age, sex, ethnicity and CMV serostatus was compiled. All discovery cohort repertoires had been generated on a single sequencing platform. Among the roughly 390 genotyped donors, 81% belonged to the genetic ancestry cluster associated with self-reported Caucasian donors. Across approximately 400 genotyped donors of the cohort, an average of about 220,000 unique TCR beta nucleotide sequences per donor were sequenced, and 15% to 20% of those sequences were non-productive. Using immunosequencing, the study profiled T cell repertoires from about 610 subjects and related those repertoires to cytomegalovirus serostatus.

The cohort was made up of around 720 healthy bone marrow donors. Cohort members were all nominally healthy when sampled, although unrecorded immune exposures were likely present. The donor was CMV seronegative and was included in the group of a few hundred seronegative cohort members. A peripheral blood sample was collected from each donor, and TCR beta sequencing was performed on peripheral blood mononuclear cells. Genomic DNA extraction from the blood cell samples was performed with the Qiagen DNeasy Blood Extraction Kit. Cut back by 6 bases and 2 bases, the V and J ends lie 14 bases apart. The CDR3 covers 15 residues, taking in both the cysteine and the phenylalanine. Only CDR3 DNA remains: 45 bases, in frame from the first base. Taken from the germline V gene, the CDR1 and CDR2 loops are MRHNA and SNTAGT. Of note for this clone: This receptor's antigen is unknown. Base qualities are not at hand, and no much larger clone is one base apart.

Library preparation used the immunoSEQ multiplex PCR assay. For the multiplex PCR, a mixture combining 60 forward primers for TCR Vbeta segments and 13 reverse primers for TCR Jbeta segments was used. Amplification of the CDR3 region of rearranged TCR beta genes was performed with a multiplex PCR assay on genomic DNA. The Illumina HiSeq System was used to sequence the amplified TCR beta libraries as 87-base-pair reads. On the authors' methods: In a later analysis, tens of millions of unique TCR beta chains were counted across the roughly 700 repertoires, and around 10 million of these chains were shared by at least two donors. Raw reads were error-corrected and collapsed into unique sequences by a nearest-neighbor algorithm in which closely related sequences were merged to remove PCR and sequencing errors. Alignment of CDR3 sequences to IMGT reference sequences was used to assign V, D and J gene segments. Each retained sequence needed at least a six-nucleotide match to both a V gene segment and a J gene segment. Rearrangements were classified as productive when the CDR3 lacked stop codons and remained in frame with V and J, and all other rearrangements were classified as non-productive. CDR3 was defined according to IMGT convention as the region running from the second conserved V-encoded cysteine to the conserved J-encoded phenylalanine. Sequences without an unambiguous match to a single V gene segment were excluded from the earlier analysis of about 640 of the donors. An earlier analysis of a few hundred of the donors called V segments functional above 56.7% productive rearrangements and segregating when the between-donor standard deviation exceeded 5%. A statistical classification framework was developed to diagnose cytomegalovirus status using the catalog of TCR beta chain sequences. In a later analysis, TCR nucleotide sequences were compared against IMGT/GENE-DB human TR gene sequences so that V and J genes could be assigned. The TCRdist pipeline was used in a later analysis to assign CDR3 sequences and most-parsimonious VDJ recombination scenarios. In a later analysis, each TCR beta chain was defined by its CDR3 amino acid sequence together with its V-gene family, and reads lacking a unique V-gene family were excluded. As a way to deal with suspected cross-contamination and a sequencing artifact, a later analysis dropped 450 to 600 nucleotide sequences that were highly shared and had low generation probability. A later analysis calculated a clonal expansion index for each public chain from normalized within-repertoire ranks of inferred template counts. A later analysis computed generation probabilities with a VDJ recombination model fitted to out-of-frame rearrangements, and checked the results against IGoR. In a later analysis, hypergeometric tests were used to score TCR-TCR, TCR-HLA and TCR-CMV co-occurrence, with a repertoire-size bias correction applied to TCR pairs. A later analysis estimated false discovery rates by permuting HLA or CMV assignments 20 times. In a later analysis, co-occurring TCRs were grouped with DBSCAN, and TCRdist sequence similarity was added when clustering was performed within HLA-allele-positive subsets. Repertoires with fewer than 30,000 or more than 120,000 public chains, plus five repertoires with anomalous nucleotide sharing, were excluded from co-occurrence clustering. As stored in TCRdb, this immuneACCESS dataset retains in-frame rearrangements with V and J assigned. A fraction of the clones does not appear; measured against another copy, unresolved V genes explain less than half of the discrepancy, and the remainder lacks a known reason. That table supplies the V and J calls and clone size; D and trimming were determined from the DNA. In all, the sample holds nearly 200,000 clones, and around 87% of those were seen once. The top ten constitute about 1.2% of the sample.

Overall study outcomes, separate from this receptor: In this cohort, only TCR beta chains were sequenced, and detectable features were limited by the absence of alpha or paired-chain data. Several of the top co-occurrence clusters appeared to be linked to parvovirus B19, influenza, CMV and Epstein-Barr virus, according to a later analysis. An association between a missense DCLRE1C variant and V-gene and J-gene trimming of TCR beta chains was found in a later genetic analysis and replicated in an independent cohort. A later analysis associated about 17,000 TCR beta sequences with specific HLA alleles at a false discovery rate of 0.05. Assigning TCR associations to individual alleles was difficult when HLA alleles, especially DR and DQ, strongly co-occurred. Sequencing depth was assumed to be roughly uniform across donors in the presence/absence analyses, though that assumption may not hold. According to a later genetic analysis, donors in an Asian-associated ancestry cluster had fewer N-insertions in productive TCRs than the approximately 710-donor mean. Because some donors lacked HLA typing at each locus, the association tests relied only on the typed subset. The only immune exposure information available for the cohort was CMV serostatus. Correlated functional status among segregating V segments might reflect linkage disequilibrium, but an unknown experimental factor could not be ruled out. It was suggested by the authors that the approach could potentially be generalized to other disease states and immunological phenotypes. Compared with equally common non-associated chains, HLA-associated TCR beta chains in a later analysis were more clonally expanded and had lower generation probabilities. In an earlier analysis of fewer than 700 of the donors, most TCR beta V segments appeared in productive rearrangements about 87% or about 30% of the time, broadly matching IMGT annotations. A total of 150 or so TCR beta chains were listed by the study as associated with cytomegalovirus. A further reported finding was that TCR beta sequences accurately predicted the HLA-A and HLA-B alleles for most subjects in the first cohort. In a later analysis, most CMV-associated TCR beta chains were found to appear HLA-restricted, with HLA associations seemingly driven largely by CMV exposure. The 87-base-pair reads could not distinguish some IMGT-functional V segments, including TRBV6-2 and TRBV6-3, so those segments were excluded. The classifier was reported to diagnose cytomegalovirus status with high specificity and sensitivity in both the original and validation cohorts. While some public TCRs were present in many individuals, most TCR sequences turned up only very rarely across donors. Three of the identified cytomegalovirus-associated TCR beta chains were confirmed in vitro to be specific for cytomegalovirus antigens. A group of highly shared sequence variants was considered likely to be a technical artifact of the sequencing pipeline. The earlier analysis of around 600 of the donors excluded roughly 17 rarely observed V segments, including chromosome 9 orphons, because counts were too low. In a later analysis, the rate of TCR association differed among HLA loci, with DRB1 alleles having the most associated TCRs and HLA-C alleles having the fewest.

The sequence joins TRBV6-4 to TRBJ2-1; TRBD2 is possibly the D segment (5 matching bases). The receptor was isolated from a man younger than 40 in good health and CMV-seronegative. Sequenced sample: PBMCs. The base sequence is TGTGCCAGCAGCGGGATGGCGGAGGCCTACAATGAGCAGTTCTTC. This yields the protein CASSGMAEAYNEQFF.